This paragraph covers one T cell receptor beta chain sequence. As yet, its antigen is unknown. This entry belongs to a study of OX40 agonist ivuxolimab in advanced cancers. Study information: Two cutaneous melanoma patients and one hepatocellular carcinoma patient, three in all, had partial responses. Overall study results and limits: The investigators did not determine what antigen specificity the expanded peripheral T cells had.

Exclusion applied to patients with autoimmune disease history or systemic immunosuppression. This CDR3 has 16 amino acids. The V and J ends lost 2 bases and 5 bases, in that order; junction bases with no gene match: 11. CDR1 SGHAT and CDR2 FQNNGV come from the germline V gene. Libraries were prepared by immunoSEQ multiplex PCR; TCRdb keeps only in-frame clonotypes and omits some of them. The repertoire holds tens of thousands of clones, with about 90% as singletons. The clonotype was recovered from an adult with an advanced solid tumor such as melanoma, head and neck, liver or kidney cancer. This chain connects TRBV11-2 to TRBJ1-2; 7 bases agree with TRBD1. Material: CD4+ or CD8+ T cells sorted from blood, obtained in a trial of the OX40 agonist ivuxolimab. The CDR3: CASSLRGQDFWYGYTF. DNA for the CDR3: TGTGCCAGCAGCTTAAGGGGGCAGGATTTCTGGTATGGCTACACCTTC.